This paragraph covers one T cell receptor beta chain sequence. The antigen is not known. Per the germline V gene, CDR1 is SGHRS and CDR2 is YFSETQ. V shed 1 base and J shed 7 bases, with 12 bases lying between them. The CDR3 is made up of 15 amino acids. This table comes from immunoSEQ multiplex PCR, and its TCRdb copy is limited to in-frame clones, with some not included. In the table there are 4,900 or so clones, about 80% of which are singletons. The source of the sample is a study of brain metastases from non-small cell lung cancer. Study findings and constraints: Compared with primary tumors, brain metastases showed less T-cell infiltration. TCR repertoires overlapped largely between brain metastases and matched primaries.

The clonotype originates from a donor over 35 with non-small cell lung cancer. The chain combines TRBV5-1 with TRBJ1-6; D is uncertain. The sequenced sample was primary lung tumor tissue. The CDR3 sequence: CASSLNGVGNSPLHF. CDR3 sequence (DNA): TGCGCCAGCAGCTTGAACGGGGTCGGGAATTCACCCCTCCACTTT.